Listed below are T cell receptor beta chains from one sample, sequenced in a study of shared clonotypes between healthy human individuals. Libraries were prepared by immunoSEQ multiplex PCR; TCRdb keeps only in-frame clonotypes and omits some of them. The sample yields 2,500,000 or so clones, 85% to 95% seen once. Sequencing used naive CD4+ T cells from PBMCs. These receptors were obtained from a man in his late teens or twenties in good health. Some clones in this sample may be carry-over from other donors' samples. CDR3s include the opening cysteine and the closing phenylalanine or tryptophan. Each record gives: J gene, clone size, D gene, V gene, CDR3 DNA, CDR3 protein. The D gene is left open where the match is weak. The size field is filled for only some rows; it gives once, few, many or a size class.

TRBJ2-5	NA	NA	TRBV7-9	TGTGCCAGCAGTCCCAAGACAGGGCGGGAACAAGAGACCCAGTACTTC	CASSPKTGREQETQYF
TRBJ1-5	few	NA	TRBV20-1	TGCAGTGCTAATAGAAATCAGCCCCAGCATTTT	CSANRNQPQHF
TRBJ1-1	NA	NA	TRBV6-5	TGTGCCAGCAGGGGGGGAACTGAAGCTTTCTTT	CASRGGTEAFF
TRBJ1-5	NA	NA	TRBV28	TGTGCCAGCAGCCCCGGAAATCAGCCCCAGCATTTT	CASSPGNQPQHF
TRBJ2-1	NA	NA	TRBV7-9	TGTGCCAGCAGCTCCCGCAGGGACAATGAGCAGTTCTTC	CASSSRRDNEQFF
TRBJ2-1	NA	TRBD1	TRBV7-9	TGTGCCAGCAGCCCTAAAATACCGGGACAGGGCTACAATGAGCAGTTCTTC	CASSPKIPGQGYNEQFF
TRBJ1-1	NA	NA	TRBV18	TGTGCCAGCTCACCACCTACTTACACCGGGCGGGTCACTGAAGCTTTCTTT	CASSPPTYTGRVTEAFF
TRBJ2-1	NA	NA	TRBV6-4	TGTGCCAGCAGTTCCGAGACCTTAAATCAACAGTTCTTC	CASSSETLNQQFF
TRBJ2-7	NA	NA	TRBV6-1	TGTGCCAGCAGTGAACCAGGGCTCTCCTACGAGCAGTACTTC	CASSEPGLSYEQYF
TRBJ2-1	NA	NA	TRBV15	TGTGCCACCAGCCCAGCGGGCTCCTACAATGAGCAGTTCTTC	CATSPAGSYNEQFF
TRBJ2-2	NA	TRBD2	TRBV9	TGTGCCAGCAGCGCCATAGCGGGAGGGTCCCGGGAGCTGTTTTTT	CASSAIAGGSRELFF
TRBJ2-7	once	NA	TRBV28	TGTGCCAGCAGTTTTAAATACGAGCAGTACTTC	CASSFKYEQYF
TRBJ2-2	NA	NA	TRBV6-5	TGTGCCAGCAGCATTCTAGACACCGGGGAGCTGTTTTTT	CASSILDTGELFF
TRBJ2-7	NA	NA	TRBV5-3	TGTGCCAGAGAGGACGAGCAGTACTTC	CAREDEQYF
TRBJ1-3	few	TRBD1	TRBV5-1	TGCGCCAGCAGCCAGGACAGGGCTGGAAACACCATATATTTT	CASSQDRAGNTIYF
TRBJ1-1	NA	TRBD1	TRBV5-1	TGCGCCAGCAGCCCACTCCTCGGACAGGGGGGGATGAACACTGAAGCTTTCTTT	CASSPLLGQGGMNTEAFF
TRBJ1-4	NA	TRBD1	TRBV5-1	TGCGCCAGCAGCACGGGGACAGCAACTAATGAAAAACTGTTTTTT	CASSTGTATNEKLFF
TRBJ2-2	few	NA	TRBV7-6	TGTGCCAGCAGCCCCCCGACCGGGGAGCTGTTTTTT	CASSPPTGELFF
TRBJ2-5	NA	TRBD1	TRBV5-1	TGCGCCAGCAGCCAGGATCCACAGGGGACGGAGACCCAGTACTTC	CASSQDPQGTETQYF
TRBJ2-5	NA	TRBD1	TRBV28	TGTGCCAGCACCTCACCCCGGACAGGGGGCTCGAAGACCCAGTACTTC	CASTSPRTGGSKTQYF
TRBJ2-7	NA	NA	TRBV5-4	TGTGCCAGCAGCTTGGGGGGGCGGATCGACGAGCAGTACTTC	CASSLGGRIDEQYF
TRBJ2-1	NA	NA	TRBV5-4	TGTGCCAGCAGCTCCAACGTAGGCGGGTTTTACAATGAGCAGTTCTTC	CASSSNVGGFYNEQFF
TRBJ2-2	NA	TRBD2	TRBV11-1	TGTGCCAGCAGCCTGGGACTAGCCGGGGAGCTGTTTTTT	CASSLGLAGELFF
TRBJ2-3	NA	NA	TRBV4-2	TGTGCCAGCAGCCAACGGGAGGGACAGAACACAGATACGCAGTATTTT	CASSQREGQNTDTQYF
TRBJ1-1	few	NA	TRBV5-4	TGTGCCAGCAGCTCGGACGGGGGAGAAGCTTTCTTT	CASSSDGGEAFF
TRBJ1-1	NA	NA	TRBV19	TGTGCCAGTAGTATAAGGGATAGGAACACTGAAGCTTTCTTT	CASSIRDRNTEAFF
TRBJ1-2	NA	NA	TRBV30	TGTGCCAATTACCGAACACGGGGGGCCCGTGGCTACACCTTC	CANYRTRGARGYTF
TRBJ1-2	NA	NA	TRBV15	TGTGCCACCAGCAGCTCAAGGAATTCTGGCTACACCTTC	CATSSSRNSGYTF
TRBJ2-6	NA	NA	TRBV14	TGTGCCAGCAGCCGTAGACCAGGGGCCAACGTCCTGACTTTC	CASSRRPGANVLTF
TRBJ2-5	NA	TRBD2	TRBV2	TGTGCCAGCAGTCGGGGGGGGGACCAAGAGACCCAGTACTTC	CASSRGGDQETQYF
TRBJ1-1	NA	NA	TRBV19	TGTGCCAGTAGTGGAAACAGGGTTAACACTGAAGCTTTCTTT	CASSGNRVNTEAFF
TRBJ1-1	NA	NA	TRBV6-5	TGTGCCAGCCGCGGATTTACTGAAGCTTTCTTT	CASRGFTEAFF
TRBJ2-1	few	TRBD2	TRBV9	TGTGCCAGCAGCCAAAGAGGACTAGCGGGAGGTCCGGAGCAGTTCTTC	CASSQRGLAGGPEQFF
TRBJ1-5	NA	NA	TRBV2	TGTGCCAGCAGTGGGTGGAGCGGGGAGGTTGGGCCCCAGCATTTT	CASSGWSGEVGPQHF
TRBJ2-7	NA	TRBD1	TRBV14	TGTGCCAGCAGCCCCCCCGGGACAGTGCCGGAGGAGCAGTACTTC	CASSPPGTVPEEQYF
TRBJ1-1	once	NA	TRBV28	TGTGCCAGCAGTTTACCGTCTCTACAGGTGGGGACTGAAGCTTTCTTT	CASSLPSLQVGTEAFF
TRBJ2-4	NA	NA	TRBV5-4	TGTGCCAGCAGCCTGACTGGGTCTAACATTCAGTACTTC	CASSLTGSNIQYF
TRBJ1-5	NA	NA	TRBV27	TGTGCCAGCAGTAGACATAGCAATCAGCCCCAGCATTTT	CASSRHSNQPQHF
TRBJ2-3	once	TRBD1	TRBV29-1	TGCAGCGGAACAGGGGCCACAGATACGCAGTATTTT	CSGTGATDTQYF
TRBJ2-1	NA	TRBD2	TRBV5-1	TGCGCCAGCAGCTTGTCAGCGGGAGGGTACAATGAGCAGTTCTTC	CASSLSAGGYNEQFF
TRBJ1-4	NA	NA	TRBV2	TGTGCCAGCAGTGAAGGAGGTTGGGGGGGGCTGTTTTTT	CASSEGGWGGLFF
TRBJ2-3	NA	TRBD2	TRBV28	TGTGCCAGCAGTTCCCTCCCGGGACTAGCGAAAAGCACAGATACGCAGTATTTT	CASSSLPGLAKSTDTQYF
TRBJ1-4	NA	NA	TRBV18	TGTGCCAGCCGCGAAGGTATTGCTAATGAAAAACTGTTTTTT	CASREGIANEKLFF
TRBJ2-7	once	NA	TRBV5-1	TGCGCCAGCAGCTGGGTGATCCCCTGGGACGAGCAGTACTTC	CASSWVIPWDEQYF
TRBJ2-2	NA	NA	TRBV5-1	TGCGCCAGCACCTTGGTGGCGAGCTACACCGGGGAGCTGTTTTTT	CASTLVASYTGELFF
TRBJ2-2	NA	TRBD2	TRBV18	TGTGCCAGCTCACCAAGCGGGGTGAACACCGGGGAGCTGTTTTTT	CASSPSGVNTGELFF
TRBJ1-3	NA	NA	TRBV2	TGTGCCAGCAGTGAAGGACCCCGAAACACCATATATTTT	CASSEGPRNTIYF
TRBJ2-7	NA	NA	TRBV25-1	TGTGCCAGCAGTGACTCCTCCAGCTACGAGCAGTACTTC	CASSDSSSYEQYF
TRBJ2-7	NA	TRBD2	TRBV7-9	TGTGCCAGCACGACGGGACTAGACTACGAGCAGTACTTC	CASTTGLDYEQYF
TRBJ1-4	NA	NA	TRBV27	TGTGCCAGCAGCCCCAATACAAGGGAAAAACTGTTTTTT	CASSPNTREKLFF
TRBJ1-5	NA	NA	TRBV7-2	TGTGCCAGCAGCTTAGCCCGATTAGGTCAGCCCCAGCATTTT	CASSLARLGQPQHF
TRBJ1-2	once	TRBD1	TRBV4-1	TGCGCCAGCAGCCGCGGACAGGGAAACCTCCCGGAAGGCTACACCTTC	CASSRGQGNLPEGYTF
TRBJ2-3	NA	NA	TRBV7-9	TGTGCCAGCAGCTTAGGGCGGCAAGGTGATACGCAGTATTTT	CASSLGRQGDTQYF
TRBJ2-1	NA	NA	TRBV11-2	TGTGCCAGCCTACGGGGTGGGAGTGAGCAGTTCTTC	CASLRGGSEQFF
TRBJ2-1	few	NA	TRBV2	TGTGCCCTCGGGGGACCCTACAATGAGCAGTTCTTC	CALGGPYNEQFF
TRBJ1-1	NA	TRBD1	TRBV7-9	TGTGCCAGCAGCTACAGGGGCACTGAAGCTTTCTTT	CASSYRGTEAFF
TRBJ2-7	NA	TRBD2	TRBV2	TGTGCCAGCAGTGATCAAGGCGGGAGTTACGAGCAGTACTTC	CASSDQGGSYEQYF
TRBJ1-1	NA	NA	TRBV19	TGTGCCAGTAGCGAGCCACTGAACACTGAAGCTTTCTTT	CASSEPLNTEAFF
TRBJ2-7	NA	NA	TRBV7-2	TGTGCCAGCAGGGGCAGCTCCTACGAGCAGTACTTC	CASRGSSYEQYF
TRBJ2-1	NA	NA	TRBV30	TGTGCCTGGAGTGTCGGGCCGGTCAATGAGCAGTTCTTC	CAWSVGPVNEQFF